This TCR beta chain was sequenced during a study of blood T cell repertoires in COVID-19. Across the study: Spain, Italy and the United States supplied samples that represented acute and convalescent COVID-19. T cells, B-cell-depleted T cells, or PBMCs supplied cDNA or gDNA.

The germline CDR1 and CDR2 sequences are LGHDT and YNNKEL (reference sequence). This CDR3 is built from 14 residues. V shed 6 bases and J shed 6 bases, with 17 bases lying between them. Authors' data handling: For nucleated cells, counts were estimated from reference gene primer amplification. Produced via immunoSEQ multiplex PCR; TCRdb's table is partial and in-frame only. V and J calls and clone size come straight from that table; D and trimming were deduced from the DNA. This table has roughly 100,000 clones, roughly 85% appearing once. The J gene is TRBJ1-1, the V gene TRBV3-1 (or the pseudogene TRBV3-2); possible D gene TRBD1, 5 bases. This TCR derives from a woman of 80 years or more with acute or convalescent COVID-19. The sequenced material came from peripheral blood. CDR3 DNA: TGTGCCAGCAGTCATCTAGCGGGGGAGGCTGAAGCTTTCTTT. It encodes CASSHLAGEAEAFF.